This TCR beta chain was captured in a study of blood T cell repertoires in COVID-19. The CDR3 is 15 amino acids. The V and J ends lost 4 bases and 7 bases respectively, with 20 bases between them. The germline gives CDR1 SGHTA, CDR2 FQGNSA. The Seattle patients joined while their infection was active and were tracked longitudinally afterward. Original data processing: Amplified reference gene primers provided the basis for estimating nucleated cell counts. Libraries were prepared by immunoSEQ multiplex PCR; TCRdb keeps only in-frame clonotypes and omits some of them. Clonal size and the V and J genes are those of that table, whereas D and trimming came from the DNA. Among some 180,000 clones listed, roughly 79% were seen once.

This clonotype originated in a woman in her thirties or forties with COVID-19, enrolled during active disease. What was sequenced was peripheral blood. The chain couples TRBV7-2 to TRBJ2-7, with D tentatively TRBD1 (5 bases). The CDR3 is CASSSGPGAVREQYF. The CDR3 nucleotides read TGTGCCAGCAGCTCCGGGCCTGGGGCTGTGAGGGAGCAGTACTTC.